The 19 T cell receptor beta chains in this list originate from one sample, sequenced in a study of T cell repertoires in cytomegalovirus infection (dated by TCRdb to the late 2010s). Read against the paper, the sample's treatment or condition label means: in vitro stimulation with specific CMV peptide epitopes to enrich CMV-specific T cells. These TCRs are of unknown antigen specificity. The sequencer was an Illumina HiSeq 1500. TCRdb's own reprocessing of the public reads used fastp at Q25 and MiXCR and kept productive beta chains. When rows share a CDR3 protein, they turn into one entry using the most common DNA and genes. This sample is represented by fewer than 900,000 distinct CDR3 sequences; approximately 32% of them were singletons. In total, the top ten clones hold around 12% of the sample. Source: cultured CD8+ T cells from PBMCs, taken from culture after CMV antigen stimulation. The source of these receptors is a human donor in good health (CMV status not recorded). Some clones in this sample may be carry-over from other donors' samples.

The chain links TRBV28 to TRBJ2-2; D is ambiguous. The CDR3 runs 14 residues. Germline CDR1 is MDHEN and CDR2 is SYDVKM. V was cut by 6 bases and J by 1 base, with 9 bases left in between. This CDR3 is CASSTYMNTGELFF. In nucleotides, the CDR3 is TGTGCCAGCAGCACCTACATGAACACCGGGGAGCTGTTTTTT.

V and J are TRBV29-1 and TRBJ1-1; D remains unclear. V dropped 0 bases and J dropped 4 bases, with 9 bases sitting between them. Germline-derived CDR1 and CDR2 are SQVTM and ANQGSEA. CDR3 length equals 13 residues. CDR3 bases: TGCAGCGTTGAAGATCAAGGAGGCACTGAAGCTTTCTTT. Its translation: CSVEDQGGTEAFF.

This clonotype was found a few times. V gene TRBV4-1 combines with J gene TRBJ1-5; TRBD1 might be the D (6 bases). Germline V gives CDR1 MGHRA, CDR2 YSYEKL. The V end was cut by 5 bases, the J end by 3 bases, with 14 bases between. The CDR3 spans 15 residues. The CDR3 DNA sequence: TGCGCCAGCAGCTGGGGAACAGGGTACAATCAGCCCCAGCATTTT. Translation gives CASSWGTGYNQPQHF.

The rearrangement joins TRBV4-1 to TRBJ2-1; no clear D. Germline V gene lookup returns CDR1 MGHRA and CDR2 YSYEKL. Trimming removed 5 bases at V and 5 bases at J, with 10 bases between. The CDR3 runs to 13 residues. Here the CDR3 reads CASSALGHNEQFF. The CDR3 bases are TGCGCCAGCAGCGCCCTAGGGCACAATGAGCAGTTCTTC.

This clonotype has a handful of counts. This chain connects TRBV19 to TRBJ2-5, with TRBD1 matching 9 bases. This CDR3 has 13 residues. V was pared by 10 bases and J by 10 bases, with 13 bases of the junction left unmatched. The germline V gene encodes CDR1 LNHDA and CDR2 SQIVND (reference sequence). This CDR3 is CATSAGTGFDQYF. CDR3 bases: TGTGCCACTTCTGCCGGGACAGGGTTTGACCAGTACTTC.

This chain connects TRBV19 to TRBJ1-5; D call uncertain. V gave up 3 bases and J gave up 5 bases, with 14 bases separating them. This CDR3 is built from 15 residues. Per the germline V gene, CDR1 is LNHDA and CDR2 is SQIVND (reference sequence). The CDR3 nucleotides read TGTGCCAGTAGTATTTCTGACGGTGGCTATCAGCCCCAGCATTTT. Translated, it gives CASSISDGGYQPQHF.

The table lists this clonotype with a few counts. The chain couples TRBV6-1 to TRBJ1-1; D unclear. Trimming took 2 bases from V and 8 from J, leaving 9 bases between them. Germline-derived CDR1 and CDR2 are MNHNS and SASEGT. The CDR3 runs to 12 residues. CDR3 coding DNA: TGTGCCAGCAGTGAATTGGGAGGGGAAGCTTTCTTT. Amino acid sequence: CASSELGGEAFF.

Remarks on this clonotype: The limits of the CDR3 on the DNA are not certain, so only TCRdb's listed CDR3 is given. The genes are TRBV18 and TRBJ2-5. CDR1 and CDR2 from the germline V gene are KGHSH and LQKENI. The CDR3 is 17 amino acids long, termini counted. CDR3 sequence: CASSSGWQETQYFDQYF.

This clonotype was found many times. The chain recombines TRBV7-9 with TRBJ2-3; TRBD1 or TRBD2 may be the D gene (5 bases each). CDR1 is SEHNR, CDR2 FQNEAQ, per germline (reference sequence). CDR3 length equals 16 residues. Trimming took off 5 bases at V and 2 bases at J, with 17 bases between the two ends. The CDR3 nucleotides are TGTGCCAGCAGCCATCACCGGGACGCAGACACAGATACGCAGTATTTT. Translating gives CASSHHRDADTDTQYF.

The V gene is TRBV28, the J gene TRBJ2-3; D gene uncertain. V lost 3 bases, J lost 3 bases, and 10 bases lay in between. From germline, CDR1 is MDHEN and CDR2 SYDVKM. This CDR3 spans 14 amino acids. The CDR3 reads CASSFLETTDTQYF. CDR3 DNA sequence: TGTGCCAGCAGTTTTCTCGAAACTACAGATACGCAGTATTTT.

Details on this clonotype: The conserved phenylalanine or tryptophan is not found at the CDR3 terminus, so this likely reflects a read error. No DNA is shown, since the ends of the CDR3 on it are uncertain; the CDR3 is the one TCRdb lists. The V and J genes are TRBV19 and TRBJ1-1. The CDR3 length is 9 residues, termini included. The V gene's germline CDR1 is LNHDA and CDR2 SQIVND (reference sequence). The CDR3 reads CARGWHREI.

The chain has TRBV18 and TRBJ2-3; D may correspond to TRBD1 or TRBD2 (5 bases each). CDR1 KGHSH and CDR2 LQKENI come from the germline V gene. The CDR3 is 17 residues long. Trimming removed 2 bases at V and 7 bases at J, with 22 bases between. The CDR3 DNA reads TGTGCCAGCTCACCAGACATAAAGGTTAGAGGGGAGAATACGCAGTATTTT. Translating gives CASSPDIKVRGENTQYF.

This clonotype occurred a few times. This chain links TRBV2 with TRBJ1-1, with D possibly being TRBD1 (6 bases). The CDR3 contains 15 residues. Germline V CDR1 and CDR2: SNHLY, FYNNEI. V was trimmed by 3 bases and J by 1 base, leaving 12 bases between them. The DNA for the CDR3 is TGTGCCAGCAGTGAGACTGGACAGCAGAACACTGAAGCTTTCTTT. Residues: CASSETGQQNTEAFF.

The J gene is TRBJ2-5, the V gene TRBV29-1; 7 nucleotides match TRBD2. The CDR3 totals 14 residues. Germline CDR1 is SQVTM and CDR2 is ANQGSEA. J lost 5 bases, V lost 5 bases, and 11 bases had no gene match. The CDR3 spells CSVRRLALGETQYF. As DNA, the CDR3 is TGCAGCGTTAGAAGACTAGCCCTCGGGGAGACCCAGTACTTC.

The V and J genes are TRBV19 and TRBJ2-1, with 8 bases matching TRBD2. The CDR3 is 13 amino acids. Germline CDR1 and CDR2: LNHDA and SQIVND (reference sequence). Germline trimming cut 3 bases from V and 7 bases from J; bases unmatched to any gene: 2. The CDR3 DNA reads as TGTGCCAGTAGTATCGGGACTAGAAATGAGCAGTTCTTC. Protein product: CASSIGTRNEQFF. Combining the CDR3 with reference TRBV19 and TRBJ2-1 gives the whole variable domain DGGITQSPKYLFRKEGQNVTLSCEQNLNHDAMYWYRQDPGQGLRLIYYSQIVNDFQKGDIAEGYSVSREKKESFPLTVTSAQKNPTAFYLCASSIGTRNEQFFGPGTRLTVL.

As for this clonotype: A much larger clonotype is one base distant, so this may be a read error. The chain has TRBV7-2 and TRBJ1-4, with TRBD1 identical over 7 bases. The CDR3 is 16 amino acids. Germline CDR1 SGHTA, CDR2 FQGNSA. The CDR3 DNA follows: TGTGCCAGCAGCTCTGGACAGGTCGCAACTAATGAAAAACCGTTTTTT. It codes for CASSSGQVATNEKPFF.

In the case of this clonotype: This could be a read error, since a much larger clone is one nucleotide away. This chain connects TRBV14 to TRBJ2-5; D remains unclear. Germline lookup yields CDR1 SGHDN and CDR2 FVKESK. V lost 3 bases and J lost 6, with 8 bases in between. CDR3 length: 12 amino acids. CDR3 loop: CASSHGPKTQYF. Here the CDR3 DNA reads TGTGCCAGCAGCCACGGTCCGAAGACCCAGTACTTC.

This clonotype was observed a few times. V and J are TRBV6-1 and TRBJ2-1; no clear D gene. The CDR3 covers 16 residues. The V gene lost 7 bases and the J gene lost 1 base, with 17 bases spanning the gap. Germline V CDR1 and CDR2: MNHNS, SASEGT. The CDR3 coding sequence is TGTGCCAGCACTCCCTTCGTAGTAGCATCCTACAATGAGCAGTTCTTC. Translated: CASTPFVVASYNEQFF.

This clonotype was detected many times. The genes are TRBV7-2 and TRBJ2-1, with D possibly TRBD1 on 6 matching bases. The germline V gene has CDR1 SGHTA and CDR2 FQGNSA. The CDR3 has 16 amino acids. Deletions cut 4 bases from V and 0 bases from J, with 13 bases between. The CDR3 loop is CASSSQGFFSYNEQFF. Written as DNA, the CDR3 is TGTGCCAGCAGCTCTCAGGGGTTTTTCTCCTACAATGAGCAGTTCTTC.